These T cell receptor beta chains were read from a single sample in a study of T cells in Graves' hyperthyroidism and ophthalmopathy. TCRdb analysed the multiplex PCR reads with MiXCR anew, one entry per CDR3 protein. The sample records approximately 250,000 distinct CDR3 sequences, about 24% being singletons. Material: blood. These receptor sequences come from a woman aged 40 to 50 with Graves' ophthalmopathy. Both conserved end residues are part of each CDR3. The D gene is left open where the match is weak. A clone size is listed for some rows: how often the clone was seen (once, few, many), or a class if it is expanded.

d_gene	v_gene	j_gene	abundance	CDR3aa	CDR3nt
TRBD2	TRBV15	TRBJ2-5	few	CATSRGEGDQETQYF	TGTGCCACCAGCCGGGGGGAGGGCGATCAAGAGACCCAGTACTTC
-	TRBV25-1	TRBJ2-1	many	CASSPGSYYNEQFF	TGTGCCAGCAGTCCCGGGAGTTACTACAATGAGCAGTTCTTC
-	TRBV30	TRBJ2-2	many	CARPGTPNTGELFF	TGTGCACGCCCCGGGACTCCGAACACCGGGGAGCTGTTTTTT
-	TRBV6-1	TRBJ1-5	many	CAISQGRDQPQHF	TGTGCCATTTCACAGGGCCGGGATCAGCCCCAGCATTTT
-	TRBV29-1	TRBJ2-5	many	CSVEEGPGEETQYF	TGCAGCGTTGAAGAGGGCCCGGGAGAAGAGACCCAGTACTTC
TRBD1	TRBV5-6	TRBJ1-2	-	CASSVDRGITNYGYTF	TGTGCCAGCAGCGTCGACAGGGGCATCACTAACTATGGCTACACCTTC
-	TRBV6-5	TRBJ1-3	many	CASIRERTGNTIYF	TGTGCCAGCATTAGGGAAAGGACTGGAAACACCATATATTTT
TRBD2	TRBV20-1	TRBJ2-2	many	CSASGGGGAPTGELFF	TGCAGTGCTAGCGGGGGGGGCGGAGCTCCCACCGGGGAGCTGTTTTTT
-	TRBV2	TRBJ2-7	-	CASSERGFKGSYEQYF	TGTGCCAGCAGTGAACGCGGATTTAAGGGCTCCTACGAGCAGTACTTC
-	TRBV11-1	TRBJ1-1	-	CASSLFIGGRGNTEAFF	TGTGCCAGCAGCTTATTTATCGGGGGACGGGGGAACACTGAAGCTTTCTTT
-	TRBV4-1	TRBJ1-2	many	CASSRGGQPLSYTF	TGCGCCAGCAGCCGGGGAGGACAGCCCCTCAGCTACACCTTC
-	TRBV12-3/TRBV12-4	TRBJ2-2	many	CASLQTGTGELFF	TGTGCCAGTCTTCAGACGGGGACCGGGGAGCTGTTTTTT
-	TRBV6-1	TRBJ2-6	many	CASSDHRPSGANVLTF	TGTGCCAGCAGTGACCACAGGCCCTCTGGGGCCAACGTCCTGACTTTC
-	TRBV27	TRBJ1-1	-	CASSFAPYTEAFF	TGTGCCAGCAGTTTTGCCCCTTACACTGAAGCTTTCTTT
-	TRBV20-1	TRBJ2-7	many	CSADSGESFEQYF	TGCAGTGCTGATTCGGGGGAGTCTTTCGAGCAGTACTTC
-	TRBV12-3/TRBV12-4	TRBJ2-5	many	CASSGGPQETQYF	TGTGCCAGCAGTGGGGGACCCCAAGAGACCCAGTACTTC
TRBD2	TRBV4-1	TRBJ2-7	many	CASSQAASGTYEQYF	TGCGCCAGCAGCCAAGCGGCTAGCGGTACCTACGAGCAGTACTTC
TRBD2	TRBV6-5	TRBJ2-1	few	CASSYSWEGGRNEQFF	TGTGCCAGCAGTTACTCGTGGGAGGGTGGACGCAATGAGCAGTTCTTC
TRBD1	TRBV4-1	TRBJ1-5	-	CASSQLQGLGNQPQHF	TGCGCCAGCAGCCAATTACAGGGGCTAGGCAATCAGCCCCAGCATTTT
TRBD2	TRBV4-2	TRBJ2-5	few	CASSQVGLAGVETQYF	TGTGCCAGCAGCCAAGTGGGACTAGCGGGAGTAGAGACCCAGTACTTC
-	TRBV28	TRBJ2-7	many	CASSTHSYEQYF	TGTGCCAGCAGCACTCATTCCTACGAGCAGTACTTC
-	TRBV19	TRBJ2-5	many	CASSSSGLFQETQYF	TGTGCCAGTAGTAGTTCGGGCCTGTTTCAAGAGACCCAGTACTTC
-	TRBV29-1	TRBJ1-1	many	CGGSRGNTEAFF	TGCGGCGGCAGCAGGGGAAACACTGAAGCTTTCTTT
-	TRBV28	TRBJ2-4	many	CASSLSGLAKNIQYF	TGTGCCAGCAGTTTAAGCGGATTAGCCAAAAACATTCAGTACTTC
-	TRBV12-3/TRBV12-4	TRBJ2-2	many	CASSLQEANTGELFF	TGTGCCAGCAGTTTGCAGGAGGCGAACACCGGGGAGCTGTTTTTT
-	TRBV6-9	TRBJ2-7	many	CASRITDHNFRTYF	TGTGCCAGCAGAATAACGGACCATAATTTCCGCACGTACTTC
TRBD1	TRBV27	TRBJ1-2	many	CASSARQGHGYTF	TGTGCCAGCAGTGCCCGACAGGGTCACGGCTACACCTTC
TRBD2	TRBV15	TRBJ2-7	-	CATSSSRGREDEQYF	TGTGCCACCAGCAGCTCCCGGGGGCGGGAGGACGAGCAGTACTTC
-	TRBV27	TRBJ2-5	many	CASSSKLGAWETQYF	TGTGCCAGCAGTTCCAAGCTTGGGGCATGGGAGACCCAGTACTTC
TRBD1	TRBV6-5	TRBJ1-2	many	CASSYLPLTGGAYGYTF	TGTGCCAGCAGTTACCTCCCCTTGACAGGGGGCGCCTATGGCTACACCTTC
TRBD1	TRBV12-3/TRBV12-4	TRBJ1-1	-	CASSPRDRSNTEAFF	TGTGCCAGCAGTCCTCGGGACAGATCGAACACTGAAGCTTTCTTT
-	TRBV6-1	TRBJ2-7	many	CASSEVRAGQYF	TGTGCCAGCAGTGAAGTGAGGGCCGGGCAGTACTTC
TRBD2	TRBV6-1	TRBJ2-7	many	CASSDGLAGAYEQYF	TGTGCCAGCAGTGACGGACTAGCGGGAGCCTACGAGCAGTACTTC
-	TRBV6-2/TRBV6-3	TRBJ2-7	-	CASSSPREQYF	TGTGCCAGCAGTTCCCCGAGAGAGCAGTACTTC
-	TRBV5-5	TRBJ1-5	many	CASSPVHASDQPQHF	TGTGCCAGCAGCCCCGTCCATGCCTCCGATCAGCCCCAGCATTTT
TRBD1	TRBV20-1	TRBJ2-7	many	CSARTGTGYGEQYF	TGCAGTGCTAGGACCGGGACAGGGTATGGGGAGCAGTACTTC
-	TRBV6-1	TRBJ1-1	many	CASRDGVGNTEAFF	TGTGCCAGCAGGGACGGGGTAGGAAACACTGAAGCTTTCTTT